The 19 T cell receptor beta chains below were found in one sample sequenced in a study of blood T cell repertoires in COVID-19. The assay was immunoSEQ multiplex PCR, and TCRdb's table has in-frame clones only and misses some. Of roughly 400,000 clones in the sample, roughly 87% are singletons; the top ten hold roughly 2%. The sequencing input was PBMCs or T cells enriched from blood (not recorded which). The receptor source for this set is a woman aged 40 to 49 with acute COVID-19.

The chain is built from TRBV6-1 and TRBJ2-7; possible D gene TRBD2, 6 bases. Trimming took 0 bases from V and 4 from J, leaving 13 bases between them. This CDR3 spans 15 amino acids. Germline lookup yields CDR1 MNHNS and CDR2 SASEGT. CDR3 DNA: TGTGCCAGCAGTGAAGCGGGGGTGGGACTTTACGAGCAGTACTTC. It codes for CASSEAGVGLYEQYF.

V usage is TRBV23-1 and J usage is TRBJ2-1; TRBD2 aligns across 11 bases. TRBV23-1 is annotated as an ORF whose role is uncertain. CDR3 length: 20 residues. J lost 0 bases, V lost 4 bases, and 14 bases had no gene match. CDR3 in DNA: TGCGCCAGCAGTCGCTGTGGTCTTAGCGGGGGGGAGAGCTCCTACAATGAGCAGTTCTTC. This sequence encodes CASSRCGLSGGESSYNEQFF.

The chain couples TRBV3-1 (or the pseudogene TRBV3-2) to TRBJ2-3, with 8 nucleotides matching TRBD2. With 3 bases clipped from V and 11 bases from J, the junction kept 7 bases outside the gene matches. Germline CDR1 and CDR2: LGHDT and YNNKEL (reference sequence). The CDR3 has 13 amino acids. The chain's CDR3 is CASSHRGRGGQYF. CDR3 DNA sequence: TGTGCCAGCAGCCACCGAGGTCGGGGGGGGCAGTATTTT.

V usage is TRBV4-2 and J usage is TRBJ1-5; the D gene is possibly TRBD1 (6 bases). The CDR3 runs to 14 residues. V was shortened by 2 bases and J by 4 bases, with 9 bases between the two germline ends. CDR1 and CDR2 from the germline V gene are LGHNA and YNFKEQ. For the CDR3, the DNA is TGTGCCAGCAGCCAAATACAGGGTAATCAGCCCCAGCATTTT. As protein: CASSQIQGNQPQHF.

The chain is built from TRBV29-1 and TRBJ1-3; TRBD1 matches at 9 bases. The germline gives CDR1 SQVTM, CDR2 ANQGSEA. CDR3 size: 14 residues. V was clipped by 4 bases and J by 3 bases; unmatched bases: 4. CDR3 bases: TGCAGCGTTGGGGGACAGGGTTTTGGAAACACCATATATTTT. Its protein is CSVGGQGFGNTIYF. Together with reference TRBV29-1 and TRBJ1-3, the CDR3 gives the full variable domain: SAVISQKPSRDICQRGTSLTIQCQVDSQVTMMFWYRQQPGQSLTLIATANQGSEATYESGFVIDKFPISRPNLTFSTLTVSNMSPEDSSIYLCSVGGQGFGNTIYFGEGSWLTVV.

The chain carries TRBV7-2 and TRBJ1-2; 10 positions agree with TRBD1. CDR3 size: 16 residues. V lost 1 base to trimming and J lost 3 bases; unmatched junction nucleotides: 5. Germline lookup yields CDR1 SGHTA and CDR2 FQGNSA. In nucleotides, the CDR3 is TGTGCCAGCAGCTTAGGGGGACAGGGGCGGGACTATGGCTACACCTTC. Translation: CASSLGGQGRDYGYTF.

Only a few counts were recorded for this clone. J is TRBJ1-6 and V is TRBV11-2; 7 nucleotides align to TRBD1. CDR3 size: 17 residues. The germline V gene encodes CDR1 SGHAT and CDR2 FQNNGV. V dropped 1 base and J dropped 3; count of bases not matched to a gene: 6. CDR3 in DNA: TGTGCCAGCAGCTTAGGCAGGGGGGATTACTATAATTCACCCCTCCACTTT. Its protein product is CASSLGRGDYYNSPLHF. The full variable domain, completed using reference TRBV11-2 and TRBJ1-6, is EAGVAQSPRYKIIEKRQSVAFWCNPISGHATLYWYQQILGQGPKLLIQFQNNGVVDDSQLPKDRFSAERLKGVDSTLKIQPAKLEDSAVYLCASSLGRGDYYNSPLHFGNGTRLTVT.

The CDR3, as DNA: TGTGCCAGCAGTGACAGGGAGGACTATGGCTACACCTTC. Encoded protein: CASSDREDYGYTF. This chain uses TRBV2 with TRBJ1-2, with D possibly being TRBD1 (5 bases). Germline CDR1 SNHLY, CDR2 FYNNEI. V was pared by 3 bases and J by 3 bases, with 8 bases between. The CDR3 runs to 13 residues.

The CDR3 sequence is CSVEDRGGGAPDTQYF. The DNA of the CDR3 is TGCAGCGTTGAAGATCGTGGCGGGGGGGCCCCCGATACGCAGTATTTT. The genes are TRBV29-1 and TRBJ2-3; 9 bases agree with TRBD2. V dropped 0 bases and J dropped 6; count of bases not matched to a gene: 10. In germline, CDR1 is SQVTM, CDR2 ANQGSEA. The CDR3 sequence is 16 residues long.

This clone showed up just once. This sequence joins TRBV2 and TRBJ2-3; no clear D gene. The CDR3 is 15 residues long. V was shortened by 6 bases and J by 2 bases, with 15 bases between the two germline ends. Germline CDR1 and CDR2: SNHLY and FYNNEI. CDR3 nucleotide sequence: TGTGCCAGCAGGTCCAAACTAATTCACACAGATACGCAGTATTTT. Its translation is CASRSKLIHTDTQYF.

For this clone: This specimen includes other DNA sequences encoding the same CDR3. The CDR3 sequence is CASSPGNTIYF. The CDR3 coding sequence is TGTGCCAGCAGTCCAGGAAACACCATATATTTT. The genes are TRBV12-3 or TRBV12-4 and TRBJ1-3; D not resolved. The CDR3 loop spans 11 amino acids. The germline V and J ends were trimmed by 5 bases and 4 bases, with 3 bases remaining between them.

Here the CDR3 reads CASDRDYRDTQYF. CDR3 nucleotides: TGTGCCAGCGATCGGGACTATCGAGATACGCAGTATTTT. This chain uses TRBV2 with TRBJ2-3; TRBD2 matches 7 bases. Germline lookup yields CDR1 SNHLY and CDR2 FYNNEI. The CDR3 covers 13 residues. The J segment lost 5 bases and the V segment lost 8 bases, leaving 7 bases of the junction unmatched. Full variable domain (remainder filled in from reference TRBV2 and TRBJ2-3): EPEVTQTPSHQVTQMGQEVILRCVPISNHLYFYWYRQILGQKVEFLVSFYNNEISEKSEIFDDQFSVERPDGSNFTLKIRSTKLEDSAMYFCASDRDYRDTQYFGPGTRLTVL.

Remarks on this clone: The sample holds other DNA sequences that translate to the same CDR3. This chain joins TRBV5-1 and TRBJ2-7; possible D gene TRBD1, 5 bases. The CDR3 runs 14 residues. Germline CDR1 SGHRS, CDR2 YFSETQ. V was cut by 0 bases and J by 3 bases, with 10 bases left in between. CDR3 loop: CASSLEAGNYEQYF. DNA of the CDR3: TGCGCCAGCAGCTTGGAGGCAGGGAACTACGAGCAGTACTTC.

V usage is TRBV7-9 and J usage is TRBJ1-2; D perhaps matches TRBD1 (5 bases). The CDR3 is 14 amino acids. V was cut by 7 bases and J by 2 bases, with 14 bases left in between. CDR1 SEHNR and CDR2 FQNEAQ come from the germline V gene (reference sequence). CDR3 residues: CASTPMTVNYGYTF. CDR3 coding DNA: TGTGCCAGCACCCCTATGACAGTCAACTATGGCTACACCTTC.

The rearrangement links TRBV15 to TRBJ1-5; 10 nucleotides match TRBD1. The CDR3 spans 13 residues. Germline assignment: CDR1 LNHNV and CDR2 YYDKDF (reference sequence). After removal of 8 bases from V and 6 bases from J, the junction contained 4 bases not matched to a gene. The CDR3 region is CATADRGLQPQHF. DNA for the CDR3: TGTGCCACCGCCGACAGGGGGCTTCAGCCCCAGCATTTT.

This chain uses TRBV4-1 with TRBJ2-7, with 10 bases aligning to TRBD1. The germline V gene has CDR1 MGHRA and CDR2 YSYEKL. The CDR3 has 15 residues. With 1 base clipped from V and 4 bases from J, the junction kept 4 bases outside the gene matches. The CDR3 DNA is TGCGCCAGCAGCCAAGGGGGGACAGGGGAATACGAGCAGTACTTC. It yields the protein CASSQGGTGEYEQYF.

The chain is built from TRBV4-1 and TRBJ1-5; D remains ambiguous. Trimming stripped 3 bases from V and 1 base from J, with 10 bases between. The CDR3 covers 15 residues. Germline V gives CDR1 MGHRA, CDR2 YSYEKL. The CDR3 reads CASSQWETSNQPQHF. The CDR3 nucleotides are TGCGCCAGCAGCCAGTGGGAGACCAGCAATCAGCCCCAGCATTTT.

This chain connects TRBV27 to TRBJ1-4; 8 bases line up with TRBD1. CDR1 and CDR2 from the germline V gene are MNHEY and SMNVEV (reference sequence). V trimming: 6 bases; J trimming: 4 bases; junction bases outside the gene matches: 4. The CDR3 covers 14 residues. The CDR3 DNA sequence: TGTGCCAGCAGGGAACAGGGGGGTAATGAAAAACTGTTTTTT. It specifies CASREQGGNEKLFF.

The chain has TRBV28 and TRBJ2-4, with 8 bases identical to TRBD1. CDR3 length: 15 amino acids. Germline CDR1 reads MDHEN; CDR2 reads SYDVKM. The trim removed 5 bases at V and 6 bases at J, leaving 9 bases unmatched. The CDR3 DNA follows: TGTGCCAGCAGTAACCAAGGACAGGGATTAAACATTCAGTACTTC. Translated: CASSNQGQGLNIQYF.